Presented here are 24 T cell receptor beta chains from one specimen sequenced in a study of Tregs in tolerant kidney transplant recipients. These TCRs are of unknown antigen specificity. Sequenced by immunoSEQ multiplex PCR; TCRdb stores in-frame clones only, minus some. The sample has about 44,000 clones; nearly 97% are singletons. The sequencing input was Tregs from blood cultured with allogeneic cells. These receptors were obtained from a human donor in good health.

The V and J genes are TRBV2 and TRBJ2-3; 8 positions match TRBD1. The CDR3 extends over 14 amino acids. The V and J ends lost 7 bases and 1 base, in that order; junction bases with no gene match: 4. Germline V lookup: CDR1 SNHLY, CDR2 FYNNEI. CDR3 DNA: TGTGCCAGCACTTGGACAGGGCGCACAGATACGCAGTATTTT. This translates into CASTWTGRTDTQYF.

This clone was observed once. The J gene is TRBJ2-7, the V gene TRBV7-9; D is unclear. V lost 1 base and J 0 bases, leaving 7 bases between the germline ends. CDR3 length: 14 amino acids. From germline, CDR1 is SEHNR and CDR2 FQNEAQ (reference sequence). The CDR3 DNA reads as TGTGCCAGCAGCTTAGAGACACGCTCCTACGAGCAGTACTTC. This sequence encodes CASSLETRSYEQYF.

The chain joins TRBV18 to TRBJ2-5; D remains ambiguous. CDR1 and CDR2 (germline): KGHSH, LQKENI. V dropped 2 bases and J dropped 6 bases, with 10 bases sitting between them. The CDR3 runs to 13 residues. The CDR3: CASSPGVGQTQYF. DNA of the CDR3: TGTGCCAGCTCACCAGGGGTCGGGCAGACCCAGTACTTC.

V is TRBV7-6 and J is TRBJ2-1; possibly TRBD2 for D (6 bases). The CDR3 is made up of 15 amino acids. V shed 1 base and J shed 5 bases, with 12 bases lying between them. The germline CDR1 and CDR2 sequences are SGHVS and FNYEAQ. CDR3 bases: TGTGCCAGCAGCTTAGAGCCCGGGAGAGACAATGAGCAGTTCTTC. This sequence encodes CASSLEPGRDNEQFF.

A single count supports this clone. J is TRBJ1-2 and V is TRBV6-1; D call uncertain. Trimming shortened V by 6 bases and J by 4 bases, and 12 bases separated the two germline ends. Germline loops: CDR1 MNHNS, CDR2 SASEGT. The CDR3 sequence is 13 residues long. In nucleotides, the CDR3 is TGTGCCAGCAGCCTAGACGGGAGCTATGGCTACACCTTC. This sequence encodes CASSLDGSYGYTF.

The chain is built from TRBV14 and TRBJ2-7; D is unclear. The germline V and J ends were trimmed by 3 bases and 0 bases, with 12 bases remaining between them. Germline assignment: CDR1 SGHDN and CDR2 FVKESK. CDR3 size: 15 residues. CDR3 sequence: CASSHYPDGSYEQYF. CDR3 DNA: TGTGCCAGCAGCCACTATCCGGACGGCTCCTACGAGCAGTACTTC.

V usage is TRBV18 and J usage is TRBJ1-5; weak D call: TRBD1 (6 bases). V was trimmed by 4 bases and J by 1 base, leaving 14 bases between them. The CDR3 length is 16 residues. From germline, CDR1 is KGHSH and CDR2 LQKENI. The DNA of the CDR3 is TGTGCCAGCTCACGAGGACAGCATGGGAGCAATCAGCCCCAGCATTTT. Translated, it gives CASSRGQHGSNQPQHF.

V usage is TRBV5-4 and J usage is TRBJ1-5, with D possibly TRBD1 on 5 matching bases. This CDR3 has 15 amino acids. The germline V gene encodes CDR1 SGHNT and CDR2 YYREEE (reference sequence). V shed 0 bases and J shed 4 bases, with 11 bases lying between them. CDR3 in amino acids: CASSLGGDRNQPQHF. CDR3 nucleotides: TGTGCCAGCAGCTTGGGGGGGGATAGGAATCAGCCCCAGCATTTT.

The sample holds a few counts of this clone. This chain links TRBV27 with TRBJ1-1, with D possibly matching TRBD1 (5 bases). Germline loops: CDR1 MNHEY, CDR2 SMNVEV (reference sequence). The V end lost 8 bases, the J end lost 4 bases, and 17 bases lay between the germline ends. The CDR3 covers 14 residues. CDR3 nucleotides: TGTGCCAGCGCCTCGATGGGGAGGGGCACTGAAGCTTTCTTT. It translates to CASASMGRGTEAFF.

The rearrangement uses TRBV10-2 and TRBJ2-5; no clear D gene. The V and J ends lost 6 bases and 5 bases respectively, with 13 bases between them. This CDR3 is built from 13 residues. Germline-derived CDR1 and CDR2 are WSHSY and SAAADI. In DNA form, the CDR3 reads TGCGCCAGCAGGACCCCTCCGTCTGAGACCCAGTACTTC. Translation gives CASRTPPSETQYF.

The chain has TRBV7-3 and TRBJ2-5; D is unresolved. The germline V gene encodes CDR1 SGHTA and CDR2 FQGTGA. The CDR3 contains 16 residues. V was shortened by 0 bases and J by 0 bases, with 11 bases between the two germline ends. The CDR3: CASSLTGRVNQETQYF. The CDR3 region has the DNA TGTGCCAGCAGCTTAACTGGAAGGGTGAACCAAGAGACCCAGTACTTC.

The V and J genes are TRBV18 and TRBJ2-1; 9 nucleotides line up with TRBD2. Germline V gene sequence: CDR1 KGHSH, CDR2 LQKENI. This CDR3 has 15 residues. V shed 2 bases and J 3 bases; nucleotides not matched to a gene: 2. The CDR3 sequence is CASSPSSGNYNEQFF. The CDR3 DNA reads as TGTGCCAGCTCACCATCTAGCGGGAACTACAATGAGCAGTTCTTC.

This clone was counted a single time. The chain is built from TRBV4-1 and TRBJ1-5; 10 positions match TRBD1. CDR3 length equals 15 residues. Germline V gene data show CDR1 as MGHRA and CDR2 as YSYEKL. Losses at the gene ends were 5 bases for V and 6 bases for J; bases not matched to a gene: 7. The CDR3 region has the DNA TGCGCCAGCAGCTTTTCGACAGGGGGCGGTCAGCCCCAGCATTTT. Translation: CASSFSTGGGQPQHF.

The CDR3 DNA reads TGTGCCAGCAGCTTGATGGGAACAGGCTACACCTTC. This codes for CASSLMGTGYTF. The gene calls are TRBV7-2 and TRBJ1-2; D gene ambiguous. Trimming took off 3 bases at V and 8 bases at J, with 10 bases between the two ends. From germline, CDR1 is SGHTA and CDR2 FQGNSA. The CDR3 totals 12 residues.

The chain uses TRBV9 and TRBJ1-1, with D tentatively TRBD1 (6 bases). V lost 5 bases to trimming and J lost 1 base, with 12 bases between them. CDR3 length: 14 amino acids. Germline V CDR1 and CDR2: SGDLS, YYNGEE. CDR3 in DNA: TGTGCCAGCAGTTATATAGGGGGGAACACTGAAGCTTTCTTT. Residues: CASSYIGGNTEAFF.

This clone was seen once. The rearrangement uses TRBV5-1 and TRBJ1-1; 7 bases map to TRBD1. Germline assignment: CDR1 SGHRS and CDR2 YFSETQ. CDR3 length: 17 amino acids. After removal of 3 bases from V and 4 bases from J, the junction contained 15 bases not matched to a gene. CDR3 nucleotide sequence: TGCGCCAGCAGCTGGGGGACAGCCCCCCGGTGGAGCACTGAAGCTTTCTTT. It codes for CASSWGTAPRWSTEAFF. The whole variable domain, remainder taken from reference TRBV5-1 and TRBJ1-1, is KAGVTQTPRYLIKTRGQQVTLSCSPISGHRSVSWYQQTPGQGLQFLFEYFSETQRNKGNFPGRFSGRQFSNSRSEMNVSTLELGDSALYLCASSWGTAPRWSTEAFFGQGTRLTVV.

CDR3 DNA sequence: TGTGCCACCAGCAGAGATGTAGGATACGAGCAGTACTTC. Protein: CATSRDVGYEQYF. This chain joins TRBV15 and TRBJ2-7; D is uncertain. CDR3 length: 13 residues. The V end was cut by 0 bases, the J end by 4 bases, with 7 bases between. Germline V CDR1 and CDR2: LNHNV, YYDKDF (reference sequence).

This clone was seen a single time. The chain recombines TRBV6-5 with TRBJ2-7; no definite D call. This CDR3 is built from 14 residues. V lost 4 bases and J 7 bases, leaving 17 bases between the germline ends. Germline V gene lookup returns CDR1 MNHEY and CDR2 SVGAGI. CDR3 coding DNA: TGTGCCAGCAGTTCTGGTATCCTCTTTGGGGAGCAGTACTTC. Translation: CASSSGILFGEQYF.

V gene TRBV9 combines with J gene TRBJ2-7; D remains unclear. Germline V CDR1 and CDR2: SGDLS, YYNGEE. Between the trimmed V and J ends, which lost 0 bases and 4 bases, there was a span of 8 bases. The CDR3 is made up of 13 amino acids. The CDR3 is CASSVAPPYEQYF. CDR3 DNA sequence: TGTGCCAGCAGCGTAGCTCCCCCATACGAGCAGTACTTC. The complete variable domain, with remaining parts taken from reference TRBV9 and TRBJ2-7, reads DSGVTQTPKHLITATGQRVTLRCSPRSGDLSVYWYQQSLDQGLQFLIQYYNGEERAKGNILERFSAQQFPDLHSELNLSSLELGDSALYFCASSVAPPYEQYFGPGTRLTVT.

The chain uses TRBV7-6 and TRBJ2-5, with D hard to call. CDR1 and CDR2 (germline): SGHVS, FNYEAQ. This CDR3 spans 12 amino acids. Deletions cut 6 bases from V and 10 bases from J, with 15 bases between. CDR3 amino acids: CASSSGALFQYF. DNA for the CDR3: TGTGCCAGCAGTTCCGGTGCGCTTTTCCAGTACTTC.

The CDR3 DNA sequence: TGTGCCAGCTCACCGGAGGGGGCCCATCAGCCCCAGCATTTT. It specifies CASSPEGAHQPQHF. The J gene is TRBJ1-5, the V gene TRBV18, with 7 bases identical to TRBD1. In germline, CDR1 is KGHSH, CDR2 LQKENI. With 3 bases clipped from V and 5 bases from J, the junction kept 4 bases outside the gene matches. The CDR3 contains 14 residues.

The chain is built from TRBV6-1 and TRBJ2-7; 8 bases align to TRBD1. V shed 7 bases, J shed 3 bases, and the junction held 8 bases outside the gene matches. The CDR3 is 14 residues long. Germline CDR1 MNHNS, CDR2 SASEGT. This CDR3 reads CASTPGQAIYEQYF. The CDR3 coding sequence is TGTGCCAGCACTCCGGGACAGGCGATCTACGAGCAGTACTTC.

This chain joins TRBV18 and TRBJ1-1, with D possibly TRBD1 on 6 matching bases. Germline assignment: CDR1 KGHSH and CDR2 LQKENI. The CDR3 length is 13 residues. Trimming took off 0 bases at V and 11 bases at J, with 13 bases between the two ends. In nucleotides, the CDR3 is TGTGCCAGCTCACCACCGATAACAGGGTATGCTTTCTTT. Translation gives CASSPPITGYAFF.

The chain joins TRBV5-1 to TRBJ1-6, with 8 positions matching TRBD1. Germline CDR1 is SGHRS and CDR2 is YFSETQ. CDR3 length: 14 amino acids. The junction had 2 bases not matched to a gene; V was cut back by 3 bases and J by 6 bases. The CDR3 nucleotides read TGCGCCAGCAGCTCGGGACAGGCTAATTCACCCCTCCACTTT. This gives the protein CASSSGQANSPLHF.